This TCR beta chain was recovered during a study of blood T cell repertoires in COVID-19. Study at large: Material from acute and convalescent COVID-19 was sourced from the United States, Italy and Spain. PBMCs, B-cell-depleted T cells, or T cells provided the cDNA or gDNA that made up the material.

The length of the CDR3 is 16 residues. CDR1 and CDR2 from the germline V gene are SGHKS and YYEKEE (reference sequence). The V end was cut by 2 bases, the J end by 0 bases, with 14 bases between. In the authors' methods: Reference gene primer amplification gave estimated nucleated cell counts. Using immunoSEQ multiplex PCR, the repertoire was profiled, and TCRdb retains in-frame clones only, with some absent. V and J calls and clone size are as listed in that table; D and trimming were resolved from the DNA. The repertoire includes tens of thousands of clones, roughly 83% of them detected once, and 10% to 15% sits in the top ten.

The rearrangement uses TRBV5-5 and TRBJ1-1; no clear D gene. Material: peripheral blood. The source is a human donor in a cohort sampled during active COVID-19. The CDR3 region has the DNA TGTGCCAGCAGCTTCTTGGGAGGAACAATGAACACTGAAGCTTTCTTT. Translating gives CASSFLGGTMNTEAFF. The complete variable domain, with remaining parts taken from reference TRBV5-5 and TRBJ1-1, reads DAGVTQSPTHLIKTRGQQVTLRCSPISGHKSVSWYQQVLGQGPQFIFQYYEKEERGRGNFPDRFSARQFPNYSSELNVNALLLGDSALYLCASSFLGGTMNTEAFFGQGTRLTVV.